This T cell receptor beta chain derives from a study of a mutant IDH1 vaccine in newly diagnosed glioma. In the study overall: Treated patients showed a male proportion of roughly 62%, a female proportion of about 40%, and a mean age of 40.4 years. V12 took place at week 35, and V13 at week 47.

This sample's time point: week 35, safety follow-up. Each vaccine dose was 300 ug of mutant IDH1 20-mer peptide, with topical imiquimod. The patients were given eight vaccinations, one each in weeks 1, 3, 5, 7, 11, 15, 19 and 23. The protocol was immunoSEQ multiplex PCR, while the TCRdb copy is restricted to in-frame clones and leaves out a portion. Here the sample spans 50,000 to 70,000 clones, around 84% being singletons. About this clone: As yet, its antigen is unknown.

The CDR3 runs 14 residues. The V end lost 2 bases, the J end lost 3 bases, and 5 bases lay between the germline ends. Germline V CDR1 and CDR2: MNHEY, SVGAGI. This sample comprised PBMCs, obtained from a glioma patient whose treatment included an IDH1 peptide vaccine. The rearrangement uses TRBV6-5 and TRBJ2-6; D might be TRBD1 (5 bases). The sequence derives from a man aged 25-45 years with glioma. CDR3 sequence reads: CASSYRGGANVLTF. Written as DNA, the CDR3 is TGTGCCAGCAGTTACAGGGGTGGGGCCAACGTCCTGACTTTC.